The clone carrying this T cell receptor (beta chain) was counted a few times. As yet, its antigen is unknown. The data stem from a study of long-term antiretroviral therapy in people with HIV. Study results and limitations: ART adherence, viral resistance and therapy changes were not recorded.

The V end lost 1 base, the J end lost 6 bases, and 10 bases lay between the germline ends. This CDR3 region has 14 residues. Germline V gene sequence: CDR1 SEHNR, CDR2 FQNEAQ (reference sequence). In each sample, about 0.9-10 million cryopreserved PBMC were present before DNA extraction. An immunoSEQ assay, version v3.0, was performed at survey level. Each sample had sequencing targeting roughly 40,000-55,000 T-cell genomes. The assay was immunoSEQ multiplex PCR, and TCRdb's table has in-frame clones only and misses some. Of just under 40,000 clones listed, 75% to 90% were seen once; the top ten hold around 3.9%.

The chain joins TRBV7-9 to TRBJ1-5, with D perhaps TRBD1 (6 bases). This TCR was recovered from a woman aged 18 to 35 with HIV. Material: unsorted PBMCs, obtained just before starting antiretroviral therapy. CDR3 coding DNA: TGTGCCAGCAGCTTAGGGACAGTGGGTCAGCCCCAGCATTTT. Translating it yields CASSLGTVGQPQHF.